These T cell receptor beta chains were read from a single sample in a study of blood T cells in healthy people across ages. TCRdb processed the 5' RACE reads anew with MiXCR; each CDR3 protein has one entry. This repertoire shows 1.5 million to 2 million distinct CDR3 sequences, 40% to 55% found once; its top ten account for roughly 2.1%. The material sequenced was blood. The receptors originated from a middle-aged woman in good health. Each CDR3 is given with its conserved first and last residue. The D gene is left open where the match is weak. Not all rows give a size; the values are once, few, many and, for expanded clones, a class.

abundance: few
j_gene: TRBJ2-6
d_gene: TRBD2
v_gene: TRBV5-1
CDR3aa: CASSPHGGGNLGANVLTF
CDR3nt: TGCGCCAGCAGCCCCCACGGCGGGGGAAACCTTGGGGCCAACGTCCTGACTTTC

abundance: -
j_gene: TRBJ2-7
d_gene: TRBD1
v_gene: TRBV10-3
CDR3aa: CAISPGTAYEQYF
CDR3nt: TGTGCCATCAGCCCTGGGACAGCCTACGAGCAGTACTTC

abundance: many
j_gene: TRBJ2-3
d_gene: -
v_gene: TRBV5-1
CDR3aa: CASSLAVSTDTQYF
CDR3nt: TGCGCCAGCAGCTTGGCCGTAAGCACAGATACGCAGTATTTT

abundance: few
j_gene: TRBJ1-6
d_gene: -
v_gene: TRBV25-1
CDR3aa: CASSDEGRYNSPLHF
CDR3nt: TGTGCCAGCAGTGACGAGGGCCGATATAATTCACCCCTCCACTTT

abundance: -
j_gene: TRBJ2-3
d_gene: -
v_gene: TRBV4-3
CDR3aa: CASSQEVSPGTDTQYF
CDR3nt: TGCGCCAGCAGCCAAGAGGTATCCCCTGGCACAGATACGCAGTATTTT

abundance: few
j_gene: TRBJ2-7
d_gene: -
v_gene: TRBV27
CDR3aa: CASSPRQPLAYEQYF
CDR3nt: TGTGCCAGCAGTCCCAGGCAGCCCCTTGCCTACGAGCAGTACTTC

abundance: -
j_gene: TRBJ2-1
d_gene: -
v_gene: TRBV7-9
CDR3aa: CASSAPSIGQYNEQFF
CDR3nt: TGTGCCAGCAGCGCCCCCAGCATCGGACAGTACAATGAGCAGTTCTTC

abundance: -
j_gene: TRBJ2-7
d_gene: -
v_gene: TRBV4-3
CDR3aa: CASSQEGGFEQYF
CDR3nt: TGCGCCAGCAGCCAAGAGGGCGGTTTCGAGCAGTACTTC

abundance: -
j_gene: TRBJ2-1
d_gene: TRBD1
v_gene: TRBV2
CDR3aa: CASERTGLYNEQFF
CDR3nt: TGTGCCAGCGAGAGGACAGGGCTCTACAATGAGCAGTTCTTC

abundance: -
j_gene: TRBJ1-1
d_gene: TRBD1
v_gene: TRBV27
CDR3aa: CASRTGKDTESFF
CDR3nt: TGTGCCAGTCGGACAGGGAAGGACACTGAATCTTTCTTT

abundance: -
j_gene: TRBJ2-3
d_gene: -
v_gene: TRBV7-8
CDR3aa: CASSNQRITTDTQYF
CDR3nt: TGTGCCAGCAGCAACCAGCGGATTACCACAGATACGCAGTATTTT

abundance: few
j_gene: TRBJ1-1
d_gene: -
v_gene: TRBV3-1
CDR3aa: CASSPRGTEAFF
CDR3nt: TGTGCCAGCAGCCCTAGGGGGACTGAAGCTTTCTTT

abundance: -
j_gene: TRBJ2-7
d_gene: -
v_gene: TRBV27
CDR3aa: CASRMDWGSYEQYF
CDR3nt: TGTGCCAGCAGGATGGACTGGGGGTCCTACGAGCAGTACTTC

abundance: few
j_gene: TRBJ2-7
d_gene: -
v_gene: TRBV2
CDR3aa: CASSFNRPTDEQYF
CDR3nt: TGTGCCAGCAGTTTTAACCGCCCCACCGACGAGCAGTACTTC

abundance: many
j_gene: TRBJ1-6
d_gene: -
v_gene: TRBV20-1
CDR3aa: CSARPPGLSSYNSPLHF
CDR3nt: TGCAGTGCTAGACCCCCGGGTCTTAGCTCCTATAATTCACCCCTCCACTTT

abundance: -
j_gene: TRBJ1-6
d_gene: -
v_gene: TRBV7-2
CDR3aa: CASSLTGPRVQSPLHF
CDR3nt: TGTGCCAGCAGCTTAACAGGGCCACGAGTACAATCACCCCTCCACTTT

abundance: -
j_gene: TRBJ1-6
d_gene: -
v_gene: TRBV6-5
CDR3aa: CASSDLDNSPLHF
CDR3nt: TGTGCCAGCAGTGACCTCGATAATTCACCCCTCCACTTT

abundance: -
j_gene: TRBJ1-2
d_gene: -
v_gene: TRBV27
CDR3aa: CASSLLRAGYGYTF
CDR3nt: TGTGCCAGCAGTTTATTACGGGCAGGCTATGGCTACACCTTC

abundance: -
j_gene: TRBJ2-3
d_gene: TRBD2
v_gene: TRBV4-3
CDR3aa: CASSQASSSGSTDTQYF
CDR3nt: TGCGCCAGCAGCCAAGCATCGTCTAGCGGAAGCACAGATACGCAGTATTTT

abundance: many
j_gene: TRBJ2-6
d_gene: -
v_gene: TRBV29-1
CDR3aa: CSVIMGFNSGANVLTF
CDR3nt: TGCAGCGTGATCATGGGGTTCAACTCTGGGGCCAACGTCCTGACTTTC

abundance: -
j_gene: TRBJ1-5
d_gene: TRBD1
v_gene: TRBV7-2
CDR3aa: CASSFDRGHSNQPQHF
CDR3nt: TGTGCCAGCAGCTTTGACAGGGGGCATAGCAATCAGCCCCAGCATTTT

abundance: -
j_gene: TRBJ1-5
d_gene: TRBD1
v_gene: TRBV6-1
CDR3aa: CASSERQGGQPQHF
CDR3nt: TGTGCCAGCAGTGAACGACAGGGTGGTCAGCCCCAGCATTTT

abundance: many
j_gene: TRBJ2-7
d_gene: -
v_gene: TRBV4-1
CDR3aa: CASSRLDLSYEQYF
CDR3nt: TGCGCCAGCAGCCGATTGGATCTATCCTACGAGCAGTACTTC

abundance: -
j_gene: TRBJ2-1
d_gene: TRBD2
v_gene: TRBV7-2
CDR3aa: CVSSLFETSGGNEQFF
CDR3nt: TGTGTCAGCAGCTTGTTTGAGACTAGCGGGGGTAATGAGCAGTTCTTC

abundance: few
j_gene: TRBJ1-2
d_gene: -
v_gene: TRBV6-1
CDR3aa: CASSEKGTATWAGDGYTF
CDR3nt: TGTGCCAGCAGTGAAAAGGGGACCGCGACCTGGGCCGGGGATGGCTACACCTTC

abundance: -
j_gene: TRBJ1-4
d_gene: -
v_gene: TRBV12-3/TRBV12-4
CDR3aa: CASSLTENNEKLFF
CDR3nt: TGTGCCAGCAGTCTGACAGAGAATAATGAAAAACTGTTTTTT

abundance: -
j_gene: TRBJ2-1
d_gene: -
v_gene: TRBV21-1
CDR3aa: CASSAGGSLETQFF
CDR3nt: TGTGCCAGCAGCGCAGGCGGGTCGTTAGAGACCCAGTTCTTC

abundance: few
j_gene: TRBJ2-3
d_gene: -
v_gene: TRBV12-3/TRBV12-4
CDR3aa: CASSPAGTPTSGDTQYF
CDR3nt: TGTGCCAGCAGTCCGGCCGGGACACCCACTTCAGGGGATACGCAGTATTTT

abundance: -
j_gene: TRBJ2-7
d_gene: -
v_gene: TRBV27
CDR3aa: CASSFRARQYF
CDR3nt: TGTGCCAGCAGTTTCCGGGCCCGACAGTACTTC

abundance: few
j_gene: TRBJ2-5
d_gene: TRBD1
v_gene: TRBV20-1
CDR3aa: CSARLFRDRGETQYF
CDR3nt: TGCAGTGCTAGACTATTCCGGGACAGGGGCGAGACCCAGTACTTC

abundance: few
j_gene: TRBJ1-6
d_gene: TRBD1
v_gene: TRBV20-1
CDR3aa: CSANRDRSSYNSPLHF
CDR3nt: TGCAGTGCTAACAGGGACAGGAGCTCCTATAATTCACCCCTCCACTTT

abundance: -
j_gene: TRBJ2-1
d_gene: -
v_gene: TRBV12-3/TRBV12-4
CDR3aa: CASSLKSDEQFF
CDR3nt: TGTGCCAGCAGTTTAAAATCGGACGAGCAGTTCTTC

abundance: -
j_gene: TRBJ2-5
d_gene: -
v_gene: TRBV20-1
CDR3aa: CSARDLRGGEETQYF
CDR3nt: TGCAGTGCTAGAGACCTTCGGGGCGGGGAAGAGACCCAGTACTTC

abundance: -
j_gene: TRBJ2-5
d_gene: -
v_gene: TRBV5-6
CDR3aa: CASSLSWVTETQYF
CDR3nt: TGTGCCAGCAGCTTGAGTTGGGTTACGGAGACCCAGTACTTC